Following are 30 T cell receptor beta chains from one sample sequenced in a study of Ad26.COV2.S vaccination and SARS-CoV-2 variants. Treatment specified: 19 received Ad26.COV2.S at low or high dose, single or two shots; 5 received placebo; per-sample allocation not given. After the first vaccine or placebo injection, samples were drawn on day 63. Assay: immunoSEQ multiplex PCR; the TCRdb copy retains only in-frame clones and omits some. The data show some 500,000 clones, 89% seen once. The sample here was peripheral blood, taken in a trial of Ad26.COV2.S vaccine versus placebo. The receptors here all came from a person aged 18-65 years who received the Ad26.COV2.S COVID-19 vaccine or a placebo.

This clone turned up a few times. This sequence joins TRBV18 and TRBJ2-7, with D possibly being TRBD1 or TRBD2 (6 bases each). Deletions cut 6 bases from V and 6 bases from J, with 15 bases between. Germline CDR1 and CDR2: KGHSH and LQKENI. CDR3 size: 13 residues. The CDR3: CASSQQGSGEQYF. The CDR3, as DNA: TGTGCCAGCTCGCAACAGGGTAGCGGCGAGCAGTACTTC.

This rearrangement joins TRBV19 to TRBJ1-3; possibly TRBD1 for D (5 bases). With 6 bases removed from V and 0 bases from J, the gap between germline ends came to 12 bases. This CDR3 is 15 amino acids long. Germline V gene data show CDR1 as LNHDA and CDR2 as SQIVND (reference sequence). In nucleotides, the CDR3 is TGTGCCAGTAGCCCCGACAGCAACTCTGGAAACACCATATATTTT. Its translation is CASSPDSNSGNTIYF.

The V gene is TRBV4-3, the J gene TRBJ2-1, with 7 bases fitting TRBD1. CDR3 size: 13 residues. The germline V gene encodes CDR1 LGHNA and CDR2 YSLEER. J lost 7 bases, V lost 3 bases, and 3 bases had no gene match. The CDR3 loop is CASSHQTGNEQFF. The CDR3 region has the DNA TGCGCCAGCAGCCACCAGACAGGGAATGAGCAGTTCTTC.

This rearrangement joins TRBV5-5 to TRBJ2-1; D gene uncertain. CDR1 and CDR2 from the germline V gene are SGHKS and YYEKEE (reference sequence). V lost 1 base and J lost 9, with 17 bases in between. There are 15 residues in the CDR3. CDR3 nucleotide sequence: TGTGCCAGCAGCTTGATCAACCTAGTTATCGGTGAGCAGTTCTTC. Protein product: CASSLINLVIGEQFF.

As to this clone: The sample holds other DNA sequences that translate to the same CDR3. The chain recombines TRBV12-3 or TRBV12-4 with TRBJ2-1; D gene ambiguous. Trimming took off 5 bases at V and 4 bases at J, with 3 bases between the two ends. CDR3 length equals 11 residues. CDR3 bases: TGTGCCAGCAGTCAGTACAATGAGCAGTTCTTC. Its translation is CASSQYNEQFF.

V gene TRBV7-3 combines with J gene TRBJ2-5, with D uncertain. CDR1 is SGHTA, CDR2 FQGTGA, per germline. This CDR3 region has 13 residues. V shed 4 bases and J shed 5 bases, with 11 bases lying between them. The DNA of the CDR3 is TGTGCCAGCAGCTCCCGGGCCCGGGAGACCCAGTACTTC. Its protein product is CASSSRARETQYF.

V gene TRBV4-2 combines with J gene TRBJ2-7, with TRBD1 identical over 8 bases. Germline trimming cut 0 bases from V and 1 base from J; bases unmatched to any gene: 5. In germline, CDR1 is LGHNA, CDR2 YNFKEQ. The CDR3 loop spans 16 amino acids. CDR3 in DNA: TGTGCCAGCAGCCAAGATGACAGGGGAACATCCTACGAGCAGTACTTC. Translated: CASSQDDRGTSYEQYF.

The chain joins TRBV5-1 to TRBJ1-5; D gene uncertain. V lost 4 bases to trimming and J lost 1 base, with 6 bases between them. The germline V gene has CDR1 SGHRS and CDR2 YFSETQ. CDR3 length: 13 residues. CDR3 bases: TGCGCCAGCAGCCCGGACAGCAATCAGCCCCAGCATTTT. Amino acid sequence: CASSPDSNQPQHF.

This clone has more than one count but fewer than ten. This chain links TRBV19 with TRBJ2-7; the D call may be TRBD1 or TRBD2 (5 bases each). V gave up 5 bases and J gave up 3 bases, with 14 bases separating them. This CDR3 is built from 14 residues. Germline V gene data show CDR1 as LNHDA and CDR2 as SQIVND (reference sequence). This CDR3 is CASSGGDGFYEQYV. CDR3 bases: TGTGCCAGTAGTGGGGGAGACGGGTTCTACGAGCAGTACGTC.

The rearrangement links TRBV4-3 to TRBJ1-4, with a tentative D call TRBD1 (6 bases). Trimming left V 0 bases short and J 5 bases short, with 10 bases between. The CDR3 totals 15 residues. Germline V lookup: CDR1 LGHNA, CDR2 YSLEER. The CDR3 DNA reads as TGCGCCAGCAGCCAAGATCCGGGGACAAATGAAAAACTGTTTTTT. It is translated as CASSQDPGTNEKLFF.

The chain couples TRBV5-1 to TRBJ2-1; D remains unclear. Trimming took 0 bases from V and 6 from J, leaving 13 bases between them. Germline loops: CDR1 SGHRS, CDR2 YFSETQ. This CDR3 region has 15 residues. DNA of the CDR3: TGCGCCAGCAGCTTGGAAGGGCGCCGTGGCAATGAGCAGTTCTTC. Protein sequence: CASSLEGRRGNEQFF.

The chain combines TRBV30 with TRBJ1-6; TRBD1 is a possible D gene (5 bases). The CDR3 has 17 residues. Trimming pared 1 base from V and 7 bases from J, leaving 20 bases between. Germline V gene data show CDR1 as GTSNPN and CDR2 as SVGIG (reference sequence). In DNA, the CDR3 is TGTGCCTGGAGTGGCAGGGTGACGTTCCTCGGGAATTCACCCCTCCACTTT. It is translated as CAWSGRVTFLGNSPLHF.

This rearrangement joins TRBV4-3 to TRBJ2-7, with 11 positions matching TRBD2. V shed 3 bases, J shed 2 bases, and the junction held 9 bases outside the gene matches. The length of the CDR3 is 17 residues. The V gene's germline CDR1 is LGHNA and CDR2 YSLEER. For the CDR3, the DNA is TGCGCCAGCAGCCACGGACTAGCGGGCCCTCCCCCCTACGAGCAGTACGTC. This encodes CASSHGLAGPPPYEQYV.

V and J are TRBV30 and TRBJ2-6; D unresolved. V lost 4 bases and J 0 bases, leaving 10 bases between the germline ends. Germline CDR1 reads GTSNPN; CDR2 reads SVGIG (reference sequence). The CDR3 loop spans 15 amino acids. The CDR3 DNA reads as TGTGCCTGGAAATGGTCTGGCTCTGGGGCCAACGTCCTGACTTTC. Translating it yields CAWKWSGSGANVLTF.

The gene calls are TRBV7-3 and TRBJ2-7; unclear D gene. The CDR3 has 13 residues. The germline V gene has CDR1 SGHTA and CDR2 FQGTGA. V was shortened by 0 bases and J by 4 bases, with 7 bases between the two germline ends. The CDR3 bases are TGTGCCAGCAGCTTAACCCCGGTTTACGAGCAGTACTTC. Translated: CASSLTPVYEQYF.

The chain combines TRBV10-3 with TRBJ2-7; D is perhaps TRBD2 (6 bases). Germline V gene data show CDR1 as ENHRY and CDR2 as SYGVKD. The germline V and J ends were trimmed by 6 bases and 2 bases, with 14 bases remaining between them. CDR3 length: 14 residues. The CDR3: CAISSGTGTYEQYV. The CDR3 region has the DNA TGTGCCATCAGCTCCGGGACTGGAACCTACGAGCAGTACGTC.

This clone was seen more than once but under ten times. The rearrangement links TRBV11-2 to TRBJ2-7, with D tentatively TRBD1 or TRBD2 (5 bases each). This CDR3 contains 16 residues. Trimming took off 4 bases at V and 1 base at J, with 17 bases between the two ends. Germline V gene lookup returns CDR1 SGHAT and CDR2 FQNNGV. Written as DNA, the CDR3 is TGTGCCAGCAGCTACCTATCCATATGGGGGTCCTACGAGCAGTACTTC. It is translated as CASSYLSIWGSYEQYF.

The chain carries TRBV24-1 and TRBJ2-1, with D possibly matching TRBD2 (5 bases). CDR3 length: 13 amino acids. Trimming cost V 3 bases and J 7 bases, with 9 bases left between them. Germline assignment: CDR1 KGHDR and CDR2 SFDVKD. CDR3 loop: CATSDPGENEQFF. The CDR3 DNA reads as TGTGCCACCAGTGATCCCGGGGAGAATGAGCAGTTCTTC.

The J gene is TRBJ1-1, the V gene TRBV11-1; 10 bases are a match to TRBD1. V dropped 5 bases and J dropped 4; count of bases not matched to a gene: 10. The CDR3 totals 16 residues. Germline V lookup: CDR1 SGHAT, CDR2 FQDESV (reference sequence). The chain's CDR3 is CASSPRTGGTSTEAFF. The CDR3 region has the DNA TGTGCCAGCAGCCCCCGGACAGGGGGGACTAGCACTGAAGCTTTCTTT.

This chain uses TRBV3-1 (or the pseudogene TRBV3-2) with TRBJ2-3; D ambiguous. Germline V CDR1 and CDR2: LGHDT, YNNKEL (reference sequence). The CDR3 loop spans 12 amino acids. Trimming pared 3 bases from V and 5 bases from J, leaving 6 bases between. This chain's CDR3 is CASSQLQDTQYF. The CDR3, as DNA: TGTGCCAGCAGCCAGCTCCAAGATACGCAGTATTTT.

The table lists this clone with a count of one. The chain uses TRBV7-9 and TRBJ2-2; unclear D gene. Germline V gene data show CDR1 as SEHNR and CDR2 as FQNEAQ (reference sequence). The V end was cut by 7 bases, the J end by 1 base, with 7 bases between. This CDR3 has 13 amino acids. The CDR3: CASIQGNTGELFF. The CDR3 nucleotides read TGTGCCAGCATCCAAGGGAACACCGGGGAGCTGTTTTTT. The whole variable domain, remainder taken from reference TRBV7-9 and TRBJ2-2, is DTGVSQNPRHKITKRGQNVTFRCDPISEHNRLYWYRQTLGQGPEFLTYFQNEAQLEKSRLLSDRFSAERPKGSFSTLEIQRTEQGDSAMYLCASIQGNTGELFFGEGSRLTVL.

This clone was counted once. The chain is built from TRBV5-1 and TRBJ2-1; the D is unclear. CDR3 length: 17 residues. CDR1 is SGHRS and CDR2 is YFSETQ in the germline V gene. The ends were cut back, 0 bases at V and 2 bases at J, with 15 bases in the middle. CDR3: CASSLEAYPSAYNEQFF. The CDR3 DNA sequence: TGCGCCAGCAGCTTGGAGGCCTACCCATCGGCCTACAATGAGCAGTTCTTC.

J is TRBJ1-1 and V is TRBV27, with a possible D match to TRBD1 (5 bases). The CDR3 totals 13 residues. Germline V gives CDR1 MNHEY, CDR2 SMNVEV (reference sequence). The germline V and J ends were trimmed by 3 bases and 3 bases, with 8 bases remaining between them. CDR3 DNA sequence: TGTGCCAGCAGTTTTGGGGGGTACACTGAAGCTTTCTTT. It yields the protein CASSFGGYTEAFF.

Here the CDR3 reads CASSLFSGSSNEQFF. The DNA for the CDR3 is TGTGCCAGCAGCTTGTTCTCGGGAAGCAGCAATGAGCAGTTCTTC. V gene TRBV7-2 combines with J gene TRBJ2-1; maybe TRBD2 (5 bases). CDR3 size: 15 residues. V was trimmed by 3 bases and J by 6 bases, leaving 15 bases between them. Germline V gene data show CDR1 as SGHTA and CDR2 as FQGNSA. Using reference TRBV7-2 and TRBJ2-1 for the parts outside the CDR3, the full variable domain is GAGVSQSPSNKVTEKGKDVELRCDPISGHTALYWYRQSLGQGLEFLIYFQGNSAPDKSGLPSDRFSAERTGGSVSTLTIQRTQQEDSAVYLCASSLFSGSSNEQFFGPGTRLTVL.

This clone was found a few times. CDR3 coding DNA: TGCGCCAGCAGCTTGAGGGTTAATTCACCCCTCCACTTT. As protein: CASSLRVNSPLHF. V is TRBV5-1 and J is TRBJ1-6, with D unresolved. V dropped 1 base and J dropped 6 bases, with 5 bases sitting between them. This CDR3 is built from 13 residues. Per germline, CDR1 SGHRS and CDR2 YFSETQ.

CDR3 protein: CATPRRSGNTIYF. The CDR3 region has the DNA TGCGCCACCCCACGGAGATCTGGAAACACCATATATTTT. The chain is built from TRBV10-1 and TRBJ1-3; D is uncertain. With 10 bases removed from V and 1 base from J, the gap between germline ends came to 11 bases. The CDR3 has 13 residues. Germline V lookup: CDR1 WNHNN, CDR2 SYGVQD (reference sequence).

This chain joins TRBV28 and TRBJ1-2; 7 bases fit TRBD1. In germline, CDR1 is MDHEN, CDR2 SYDVKM. The CDR3 has 17 amino acids. J gave up 4 bases and V 2 bases, and 13 bases lay outside the gene matches. The CDR3 sequence: CASSLGGGQAEIYGYTF. CDR3 sequence (DNA): TGTGCCAGCAGTTTAGGAGGAGGACAGGCAGAGATCTATGGCTACACCTTC.

The rearrangement links TRBV7-9 to TRBJ2-7, with a tentative D call TRBD1 (6 bases). V was shortened by 0 bases and J by 8 bases, with 11 bases between the two germline ends. This CDR3 has 13 residues. Germline V gene sequence: CDR1 SEHNR, CDR2 FQNEAQ (reference sequence). CDR3 DNA sequence: TGTGCCAGCAGCTTAGCGGGGGCCGGACAGCAGTACGTC. Translated: CASSLAGAGQQYV.

This clone was observed a handful of times. The chain recombines TRBV6-2 or TRBV6-3 with TRBJ1-5; D is possibly TRBD1 (5 bases). Germline CDR1 reads MNHEY; CDR2 reads SVGEGT. The ends were cut back, 2 bases at V and 0 bases at J, with 17 bases in the middle. This CDR3 is 18 amino acids long. The CDR3 region has the DNA TGTGCCAGCAGTTACGATGCGCCGGGGCGGAATAGCAATCAGCCCCAGCATTTT. It codes for CASSYDAPGRNSNQPQHF.

The genes are TRBV6-6 and TRBJ2-1, with D maybe TRBD1 (5 bases). V was clipped by 0 bases and J by 0 bases, with 9 bases between them. CDR1 and CDR2 (germline): MNHNY, SVGAGI (reference sequence). There are 16 residues in the CDR3. The CDR3 region has the DNA TGTGCCAGCAGTTACTCGAGACAGAGCTCCTACAATGAGCAGTTCTTC. This encodes CASSYSRQSSYNEQFF.